This section outlines one TCR beta chain sequence together with its context. The antigen is not known. Assay used: immunoSEQ multiplex PCR; TCRdb lists only in-frame clones, some missing. The profile covers around 1.6 million clones, with 95% to 99% appearing a single time and approximately 0.45% taken by the ten largest. The data stem from a study of shared clonotypes between healthy human individuals. Study-wide context: Aged 18 to 49, the donors were a couple of women and three men. Overall study results and limits: It was anticipated that sequencing depth would influence how many clonotypes donors shared. Apart from blood, nothing was sampled; tissue repertoires likely differ. Though the depth was large, rarefaction showed that sorted-subset sequencing was incomplete.

V lost 5 bases and J lost 7, with 10 bases in between. The CDR3 loop spans 12 amino acids. CDR1 SGHTA and CDR2 FQGNSA come from the germline V gene. The TCR sequence derives from a man aged 25-45 years in good health. The source material was naive CD4+ T cells sorted from blood. Documented subset: CD45RA+ positively selected. This chain connects TRBV7-2 to TRBJ2-3, with D hard to call. The DNA for the CDR3 is TGTGCCAGCAGCGCCGTTGGGTATACGCAGTATTTT. Its protein is CASSAVGYTQYF.